This entry features one T cell receptor beta chain sequence. Its target is not known. Germline is not matched at one junction end, which may reflect a read error. The protocol was immunoSEQ multiplex PCR, while the TCRdb copy is restricted to in-frame clones and leaves out a portion. The sample shows around 400,000 clones, roughly 80% of them seen only once. Treatment denoted: over 15 received Ad26.COV2.S at low or high dose, single or two shots; a few received placebo; per-sample allocation not given. The study sampled participants on day 63 after the first vaccine or placebo injection. This entry belongs to a study of Ad26.COV2.S vaccination and SARS-CoV-2 variants. Looking at the study overall: Intramuscular Ad26.COV2.S at 5x10^10 or 1x10^11 viral particles.

The CDR3 is 13 amino acids. Per the germline V gene, CDR1 is LGHNT and CDR2 is FRNRAP. Whole-study findings and limits: Total T cell responses may have been underestimated by the TCR breadth and depth analyses. Vaccine recipients showed a spike-specific TCR breadth that was higher than in placebo recipients.

The clonotype was recovered from a person between 18 and 59 years old who received the Ad26.COV2.S COVID-19 vaccine or a placebo. This specimen was peripheral blood, taken in a trial of Ad26.COV2.S vaccine versus placebo. The chain employs TRBV12-5 and TRBJ2-7; tentatively, D is TRBD2 (6 bases). CDR3 in DNA: TGTGCTAGTGGTTTGAGTCTCGGCGGGGAAGAGAACTTC. This sequence encodes CASGLSLGGEENF.